Each of the 12 T cell receptor beta chains below was sequenced from the same sample in a study of T cells in Graves' hyperthyroidism and ophthalmopathy. Using RNA transcripts as the source, TCR beta CDR3 regions were amplified. An initial round of RT-PCR targeting the TCR CDR3 relied on the HTBI primer set. TCRdb re-called the multiplex PCR reads through MiXCR, storing one row per CDR3 protein. The data show over 350,000 distinct CDR3 sequences, with approximately 17% seen just once and 35% to 45% held by the top ten. Sequences were obtained from blood. These receptors all stem from a man younger than 35 with Graves' ophthalmopathy.

This clonotype was observed many times. The J gene is TRBJ2-3, the V gene TRBV12-3 or TRBV12-4; a possible D gene is TRBD2 (6 bases). CDR3 length: 16 residues. V lost 3 bases and J 0 bases, leaving 13 bases between the germline ends. CDR3 coding DNA: TGTGCCAGCAGTTTTAGGGCGGGGTTAAGCACAGATACGCAGTATTTT. It specifies CASSFRAGLSTDTQYF.

The chain has TRBV3-1 and TRBJ2-1; 9 nucleotides agree with TRBD1. V was pared by 2 bases and J by 8 bases, with 13 bases of the junction left unmatched. There are 17 residues in the CDR3. Germline CDR1 reads LGHDT; CDR2 reads YNNKEL (reference sequence). This CDR3 is CASSQRPGQGLGHEQFF. Written as DNA, the CDR3 is TGTGCCAGCAGCCAAAGACCGGGACAGGGATTGGGGCATGAGCAGTTCTTC.

This clonotype was seen repeatedly, ten times or more. CDR3 sequence: CASSLDSPANYGYTF. The CDR3 DNA is TGTGCCAGCAGTTTGGACAGTCCCGCTAACTATGGCTACACCTTC. The rearrangement uses TRBV6-1 and TRBJ1-2, with D possibly matching TRBD1 (6 bases). This CDR3 has 15 amino acids. Germline V gene sequence: CDR1 MNHNS, CDR2 SASEGT. With 5 bases removed from V and 0 bases from J, the gap between germline ends came to 13 bases.

This clonotype has a handful of counts. The J gene is TRBJ1-1, the V gene TRBV29-1, with a weak D call TRBD1 (5 bases). This CDR3 spans 11 amino acids. With 7 bases removed from V and 8 bases from J, the gap between germline ends came to 14 bases. CDR1 is SQVTM, CDR2 ANQGSEA, per germline. The CDR3 coding sequence is TGCAGCGCTAGGAGAGGGGAGGAAGCTTTCTTT. This gives the protein CSARRGEEAFF. Combining the CDR3 with reference TRBV29-1 and TRBJ1-1 gives the whole variable domain SAVISQKPSRDICQRGTSLTIQCQVDSQVTMMFWYRQQPGQSLTLIATANQGSEATYESGFVIDKFPISRPNLTFSTLTVSNMSPEDSSIYLCSARRGEEAFFGQGTRLTVV.

The CDR3 loop reads CASSGSQHLAGAYEQYF. CDR3 coding DNA: TGCGCCAGCAGCGGGAGCCAGCACCTAGCGGGGGCCTACGAGCAGTACTTC. The V and J genes are TRBV5-1 and TRBJ2-7, with 10 bases lining up with TRBD2. V gave up 4 bases and J gave up 2 bases; unmatched junction bases: 12. This CDR3 spans 17 amino acids. Germline assignment: CDR1 SGHRS and CDR2 YFSETQ.

This clonotype showed up many times. This chain links TRBV7-8 with TRBJ1-3, with a weak D call TRBD1 (6 bases). Germline CDR1 and CDR2: SGHVS and FQNEAQ. The V gene lost 4 bases and the J gene lost 2 bases, with 15 bases spanning the gap. The CDR3 is 16 residues long. Here the CDR3 reads CASSSLRGGAGNTIYF. The CDR3 DNA sequence: TGTGCCAGCAGCTCCCTCCGAGGGGGGGCTGGAAACACCATATATTTT.

This clonotype was counted many times. J is TRBJ1-1 and V is TRBV5-1; D might be TRBD1 (6 bases). The V end was cut by 2 bases, the J end by 2 bases, with 16 bases between. Per germline, CDR1 SGHRS and CDR2 YFSETQ. The CDR3 length is 16 residues. The CDR3 spells CASSLLSGTINTEAFF. The CDR3 region has the DNA TGCGCCAGCAGCTTACTGTCCGGGACAATTAACACTGAAGCTTTCTTT.

This clonotype has a handful of counts. V gene TRBV6-2 or TRBV6-3 combines with J gene TRBJ1-3; a weak D match, TRBD1 (6 bases). This CDR3 has 17 amino acids. Trimming cost V 6 bases and J 0 bases, with 18 bases left between them. CDR1 and CDR2 (germline): MNHEY, SVGEGT. CDR3 residues: CASRAGEPGSSGNTIYF. The CDR3 nucleotides are TGTGCCAGCAGGGCAGGGGAGCCCGGCTCCTCTGGAAACACCATATATTTT.

This chain links TRBV6-5 with TRBJ1-1; D is possibly TRBD1 (6 bases). This CDR3 has 16 amino acids. V shed 0 bases and J shed 7 bases, with 18 bases lying between them. Germline CDR1 MNHEY, CDR2 SVGAGI. The CDR3 loop reads CASSYSADPGAGEAFF. As DNA, the CDR3 is TGTGCCAGCAGTTACTCGGCGGACCCAGGGGCGGGTGAAGCTTTCTTT.

V gene TRBV28 combines with J gene TRBJ2-1; D gene ambiguous. The CDR3 sequence is 12 residues long. Germline CDR1 and CDR2: MDHEN and SYDVKM. Deletions cut 7 bases from V and 6 bases from J, with 10 bases between. The CDR3 DNA follows: TGTGCCAGCATCTCGGTGGGCAATGAGCAGTTCTTC. It specifies CASISVGNEQFF.

The chain couples TRBV7-9 to TRBJ2-3, with D maybe TRBD2 (5 bases). V lost 6 bases and J 4 bases, leaving 17 bases between the germline ends. Per the germline V gene, CDR1 is SEHNR and CDR2 is FQNEAQ (reference sequence). This CDR3 has 15 amino acids. The CDR3 DNA follows: TGTGCCAGCAGGCCCGTCGAGGGAGCACCAGATACGCAGTATTTT. Translated: CASRPVEGAPDTQYF.

The sample holds a few counts of this clonotype. The V gene is TRBV19, the J gene TRBJ2-5; D assignment may be TRBD1 or TRBD2 (5 bases each). The CDR3 runs to 17 residues. Deletions cut 5 bases from V and 2 bases from J, with 21 bases between. The germline V gene has CDR1 LNHDA and CDR2 SQIVND (reference sequence). The CDR3 sequence is CASSSPRDGSRQETQYF. Here the CDR3 DNA reads TGTGCCAGTAGTTCCCCCCGGGACGGATCTCGACAAGAGACCCAGTACTTC.